The rows below give T cell receptor beta chains drawn from one sample of a study of T cells after yellow fever vaccination. One entry per CDR3 protein, called by TCRdb with MiXCR from the 5' RACE reads. Of 150,000 to 200,000 distinct CDR3 sequences in the sample, 9.3% were seen once. The sequenced sample was CD8+ T cells sorted from PBMCs, obtained 45 days after the yellow fever booster vaccination. The receptors shown here come from a man between 18 and 29 years old who received the YFV17D yellow fever vaccine. Both conserved end residues are part of each CDR3. Rows give clone size only sometimes, using once, few, many, or a class for an expanded clone.

clone size: many
V gene: TRBV5-1
CDR3 protein: CASSLALLSYNEQFF

clone size: few
V gene: TRBV7-6
CDR3 protein: CASSFRDRGFGLGEQYF

clone size: -
V gene: TRBV27
CDR3 protein: CASRGLSSYNEQFF

clone size: few
V gene: TRBV5-5
CDR3 protein: CASSPLRGEQFF

clone size: -
V gene: TRBV7-9
CDR3 protein: CASSPPGQGFNSPLHF

clone size: -
V gene: TRBV6-5
CDR3 protein: CASSRPGGGGALETQYF

clone size: many
V gene: TRBV12-3/TRBV12-4
CDR3 protein: CASRSGTPTGELFF

clone size: medium-sized
V gene: TRBV29-1
CDR3 protein: CSVEVRADEQYF

clone size: few
V gene: TRBV3-1
CDR3 protein: CASSFTWGRKAHYTGELFF

clone size: few
V gene: TRBV7-9
CDR3 protein: CASSLGTTKDSPLHF

clone size: few
V gene: TRBV7-9
CDR3 protein: CASSLGLEVLTTGELFF

clone size: few
V gene: TRBV11-2
CDR3 protein: CASSIVDRTNEQFF

clone size: -
V gene: TRBV7-2
CDR3 protein: CASSSGGTGAVNTEAFF

clone size: -
V gene: TRBV11-2
CDR3 protein: CASSQWSSSTDTQYF

clone size: -
V gene: TRBV27
CDR3 protein: CASSWEGATYNEQFF

clone size: many
V gene: TRBV6-1
CDR3 protein: CASSKNEQYF

clone size: few
V gene: TRBV19
CDR3 protein: CASSSLGADTQYF

clone size: few
V gene: TRBV29-1
CDR3 protein: CSADSNYGYTF

clone size: many
V gene: TRBV7-8
CDR3 protein: CASTLGREQFF

clone size: -
V gene: TRBV4-1
CDR3 protein: CASSQVTGVGYTF

clone size: few
V gene: TRBV27
CDR3 protein: CASSFTSSTDTQYF

clone size: -
V gene: TRBV20-1
CDR3 protein: CSASFRGTSGGPFGDTQYF

clone size: many
V gene: TRBV12-3/TRBV12-4
CDR3 protein: CASSLNPLTDTQYF

clone size: -
V gene: TRBV10-1
CDR3 protein: CASSEGVGRDEAFF

clone size: few
V gene: TRBV6-2/TRBV6-3
CDR3 protein: CASITKPNTEAFF

clone size: few
V gene: TRBV9
CDR3 protein: CASSVEIGELFF

clone size: -
V gene: TRBV4-3
CDR3 protein: CASSQVYRSNYGYTF

clone size: -
V gene: TRBV6-5
CDR3 protein: CASSYSGGDYNEQFF

clone size: many
V gene: TRBV27
CDR3 protein: CASSAGGTGNTIYF

clone size: -
V gene: TRBV12-3/TRBV12-4
CDR3 protein: CASSFLGGGNTEAFF

clone size: many
V gene: TRBV7-9
CDR3 protein: CASSDSTGQGIYEQYF

clone size: -
V gene: TRBV4-3
CDR3 protein: CASSQALGWETQYF

clone size: few
V gene: TRBV3-1
CDR3 protein: CASSQGAGLVTDTQYF

clone size: -
V gene: TRBV6-2/TRBV6-3
CDR3 protein: CASSGVSYEQYF

clone size: -
V gene: TRBV10-3
CDR3 protein: CASQGRDEAFF

clone size: few
V gene: TRBV7-2
CDR3 protein: CASSTASGGYNEQFF

clone size: -
V gene: TRBV27
CDR3 protein: CACSPGTGGYEQYF

clone size: few
V gene: TRBV19
CDR3 protein: CASRPAGAYNDSPLHF